Here is one T cell receptor beta chain with its context. V lost 5 bases, J lost 5 bases, and 11 bases lay in between. Germline loops: CDR1 SGHRS, CDR2 YFSETQ. This CDR3 spans 13 amino acids. The sample is drawn from a study of blood T cell repertoires in COVID-19. Method: immunoSEQ multiplex PCR; TCRdb's copy keeps in-frame clones and lacks some. The sample lists roughly 380,000 clones, approximately 89% occurring once. The sample consisted of peripheral blood. This sequence was found in a woman between 40 and 55 years old with COVID-19, enrolled during active disease. V and J are TRBV5-1 and TRBJ1-5, with D unclear. This chain's CDR3 is CASRLGRDQPQHF. In DNA form, the CDR3 reads TGCGCCAGCAGGCTAGGGAGGGATCAGCCCCAGCATTTT.